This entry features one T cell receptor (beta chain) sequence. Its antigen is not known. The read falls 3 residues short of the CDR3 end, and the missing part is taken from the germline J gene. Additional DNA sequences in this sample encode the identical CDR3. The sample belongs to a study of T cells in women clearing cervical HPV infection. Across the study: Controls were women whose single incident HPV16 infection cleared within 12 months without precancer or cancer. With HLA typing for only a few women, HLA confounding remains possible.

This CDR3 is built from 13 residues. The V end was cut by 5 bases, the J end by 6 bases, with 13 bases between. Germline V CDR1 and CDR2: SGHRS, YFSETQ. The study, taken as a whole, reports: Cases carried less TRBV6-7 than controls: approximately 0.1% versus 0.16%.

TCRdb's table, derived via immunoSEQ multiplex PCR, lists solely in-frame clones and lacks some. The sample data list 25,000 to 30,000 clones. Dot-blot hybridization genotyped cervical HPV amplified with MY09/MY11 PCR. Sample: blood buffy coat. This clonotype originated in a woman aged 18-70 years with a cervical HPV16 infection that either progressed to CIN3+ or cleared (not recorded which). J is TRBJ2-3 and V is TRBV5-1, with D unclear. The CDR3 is CASSLASTDTQYF. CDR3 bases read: TGCGCCAGCAGTTTAGCATCCACGGATACG.